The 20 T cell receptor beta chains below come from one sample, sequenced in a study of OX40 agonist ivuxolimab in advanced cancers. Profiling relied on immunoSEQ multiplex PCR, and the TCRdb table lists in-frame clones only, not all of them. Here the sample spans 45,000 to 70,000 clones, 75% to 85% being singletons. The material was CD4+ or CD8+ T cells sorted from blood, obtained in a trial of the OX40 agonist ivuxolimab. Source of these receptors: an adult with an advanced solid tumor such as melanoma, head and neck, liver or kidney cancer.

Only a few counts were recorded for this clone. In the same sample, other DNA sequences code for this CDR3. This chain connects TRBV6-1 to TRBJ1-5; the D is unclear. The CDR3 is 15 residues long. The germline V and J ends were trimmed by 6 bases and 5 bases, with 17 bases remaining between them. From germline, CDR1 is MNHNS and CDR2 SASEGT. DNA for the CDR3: TGTGCCAGCAGCGAGGGAATCCTGAACGATCAGCCCCAGCATTTT. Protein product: CASSEGILNDQPQHF.

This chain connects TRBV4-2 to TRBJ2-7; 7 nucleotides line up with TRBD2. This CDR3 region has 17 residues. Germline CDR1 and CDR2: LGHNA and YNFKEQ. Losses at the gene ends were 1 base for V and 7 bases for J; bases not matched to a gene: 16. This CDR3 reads CASSQGARGEGTREQYF. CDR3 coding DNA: TGTGCCAGCAGCCAAGGGGCGCGCGGGGAGGGCACCCGAGAGCAGTACTTC.

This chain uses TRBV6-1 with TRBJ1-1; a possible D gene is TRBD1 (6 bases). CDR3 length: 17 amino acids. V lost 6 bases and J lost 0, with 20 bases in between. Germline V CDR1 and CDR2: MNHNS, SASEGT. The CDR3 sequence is CASRERSGGSVNTEAFF. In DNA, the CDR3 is TGTGCCAGCAGAGAACGGTCGGGGGGCAGCGTGAACACTGAAGCTTTCTTT.

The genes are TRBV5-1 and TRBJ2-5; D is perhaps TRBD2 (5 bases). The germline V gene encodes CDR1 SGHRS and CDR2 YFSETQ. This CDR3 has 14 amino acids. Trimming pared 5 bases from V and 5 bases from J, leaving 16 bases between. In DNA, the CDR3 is TGCGCCAGCAGTCTTGGTGAGGGCCGGGAGACCCAGTACTTC. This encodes CASSLGEGRETQYF.

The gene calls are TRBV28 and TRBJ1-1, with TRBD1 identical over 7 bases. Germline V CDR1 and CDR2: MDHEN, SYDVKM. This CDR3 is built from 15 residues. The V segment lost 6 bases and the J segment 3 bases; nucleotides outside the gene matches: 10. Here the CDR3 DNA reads TGTGCCAGCAGCCCCCACGCTCAGGGGGACACTGAAGCTTTCTTT. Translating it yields CASSPHAQGDTEAFF.

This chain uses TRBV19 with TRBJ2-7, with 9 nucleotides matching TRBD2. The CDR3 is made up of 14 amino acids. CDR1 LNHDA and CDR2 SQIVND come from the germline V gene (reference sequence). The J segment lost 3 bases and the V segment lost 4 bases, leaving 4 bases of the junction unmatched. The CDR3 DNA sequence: TGTGCCAGTAGTAGGCGGGAGGGCCTCTACGAGCAGTACTTC. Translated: CASSRREGLYEQYF.

CDR3 protein: CASRVTGSYGYTF. CDR3 DNA: TGTGCCAGCAGAGTGACAGGGTCCTATGGCTACACCTTC. The chain couples TRBV5-4 to TRBJ1-2; 7 bases are a match to TRBD1. The CDR3 sequence is 13 residues long. The V gene end was trimmed by 5 bases and the J gene end by 4 bases; junction bases not matched to a gene: 5. Germline-derived CDR1 and CDR2 are SGHNT and YYREEE (reference sequence).

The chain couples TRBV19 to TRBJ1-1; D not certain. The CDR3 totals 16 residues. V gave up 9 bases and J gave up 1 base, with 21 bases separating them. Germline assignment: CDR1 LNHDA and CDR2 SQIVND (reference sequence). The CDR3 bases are TGTGCCAGCACTAAGCTTCGTGGGTATGAGAACACTGAAGCTTTCTTT. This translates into CASTKLRGYENTEAFF.

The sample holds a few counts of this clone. The CDR3 protein is CASSWTRGDQPQHF. CDR3 nucleotide sequence: TGTGCCAGCAGTTGGACTAGGGGAGATCAGCCCCAGCATTTT. This chain joins TRBV27 and TRBJ1-5, with D perhaps matching TRBD1 (5 bases). The CDR3 has 14 residues. The germline CDR1 and CDR2 sequences are MNHEY and SMNVEV (reference sequence). V lost 4 bases and J 5 bases, leaving 12 bases between the germline ends.

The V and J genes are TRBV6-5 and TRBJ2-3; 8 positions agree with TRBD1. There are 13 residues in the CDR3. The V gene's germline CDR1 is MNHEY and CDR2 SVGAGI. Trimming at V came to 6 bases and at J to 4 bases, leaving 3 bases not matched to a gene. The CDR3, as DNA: TGTGCCAGCAGGAAACAGGGGGCAGATACGCAGTATTTT. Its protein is CASRKQGADTQYF.

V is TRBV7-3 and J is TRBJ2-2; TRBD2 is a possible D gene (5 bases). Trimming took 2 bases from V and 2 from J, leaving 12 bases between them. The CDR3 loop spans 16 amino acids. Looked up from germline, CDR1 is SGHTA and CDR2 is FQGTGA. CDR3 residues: CASSLYEGVNTGELFF. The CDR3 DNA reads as TGTGCCAGCAGCTTATACGAGGGAGTTAACACCGGGGAGCTGTTTTTT.

Here the CDR3 reads CAVVPPGANVLTF. The DNA for the CDR3 is TGTGCCGTCGTCCCCCCTGGGGCCAACGTCCTGACTTTC. V and J are TRBV6-1 and TRBJ2-6; no definite D call. CDR1 MNHNS and CDR2 SASEGT come from the germline V gene. Trimming pared 11 bases from V and 2 bases from J, leaving 10 bases between. The length of the CDR3 is 13 residues.

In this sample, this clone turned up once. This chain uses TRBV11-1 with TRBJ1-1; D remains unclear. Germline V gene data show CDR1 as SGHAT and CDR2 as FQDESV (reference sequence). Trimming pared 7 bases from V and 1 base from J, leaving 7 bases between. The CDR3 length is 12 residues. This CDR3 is CASTAGNTEAFF. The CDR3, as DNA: TGTGCCAGCACCGCGGGGAACACTGAAGCTTTCTTT.

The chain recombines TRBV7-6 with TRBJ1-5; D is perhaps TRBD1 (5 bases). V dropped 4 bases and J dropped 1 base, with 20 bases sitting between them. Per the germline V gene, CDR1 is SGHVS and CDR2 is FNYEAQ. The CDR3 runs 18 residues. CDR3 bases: TGTGCCAGCAGCTCCACTACAGGTTTTCCTTGGAGCAATCAGCCCCAGCATTTT. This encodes CASSSTTGFPWSNQPQHF.

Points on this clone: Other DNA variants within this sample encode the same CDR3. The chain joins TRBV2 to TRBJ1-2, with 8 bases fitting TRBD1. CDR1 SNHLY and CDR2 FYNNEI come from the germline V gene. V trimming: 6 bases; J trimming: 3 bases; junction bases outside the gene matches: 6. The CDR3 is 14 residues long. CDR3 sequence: CASSETGGDYGYTF. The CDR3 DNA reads TGTGCCAGCAGCGAAACAGGGGGGGACTATGGCTACACCTTC.

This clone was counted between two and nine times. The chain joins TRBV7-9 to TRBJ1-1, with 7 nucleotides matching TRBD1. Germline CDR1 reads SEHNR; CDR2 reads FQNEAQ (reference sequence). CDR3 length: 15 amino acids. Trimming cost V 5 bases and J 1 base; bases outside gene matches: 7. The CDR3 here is CASSPTGLQNTEAFF. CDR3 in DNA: TGTGCCAGCAGCCCGACAGGGTTACAGAACACTGAAGCTTTCTTT.

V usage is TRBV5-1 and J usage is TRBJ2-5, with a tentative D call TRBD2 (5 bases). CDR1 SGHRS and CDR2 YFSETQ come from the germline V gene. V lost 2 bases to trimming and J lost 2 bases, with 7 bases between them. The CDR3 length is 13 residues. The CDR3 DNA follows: TGCGCCAGCAGCTTCGGGGTGCAAGAGACCCAGTACTTC. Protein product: CASSFGVQETQYF.

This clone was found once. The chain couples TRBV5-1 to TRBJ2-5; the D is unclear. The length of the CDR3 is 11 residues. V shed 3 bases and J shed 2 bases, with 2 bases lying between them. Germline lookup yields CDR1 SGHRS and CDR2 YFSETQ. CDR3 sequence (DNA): TGCGCCAGCAGCTCACAAGAGACCCAGTACTTC. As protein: CASSSQETQYF.

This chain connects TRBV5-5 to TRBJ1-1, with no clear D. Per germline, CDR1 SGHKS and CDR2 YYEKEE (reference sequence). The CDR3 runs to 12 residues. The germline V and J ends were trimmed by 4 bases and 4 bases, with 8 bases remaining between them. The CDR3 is CASSLRTTEAFF. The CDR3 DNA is TGTGCCAGCAGCCTCCGGACCACTGAAGCTTTCTTT.

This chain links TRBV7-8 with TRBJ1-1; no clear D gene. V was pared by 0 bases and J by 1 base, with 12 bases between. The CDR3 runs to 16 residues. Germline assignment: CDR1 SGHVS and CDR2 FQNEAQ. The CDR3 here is CASSLAFRQSNTEAFF. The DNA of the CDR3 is TGTGCCAGCAGCTTAGCGTTCCGGCAGTCGAACACTGAAGCTTTCTTT.